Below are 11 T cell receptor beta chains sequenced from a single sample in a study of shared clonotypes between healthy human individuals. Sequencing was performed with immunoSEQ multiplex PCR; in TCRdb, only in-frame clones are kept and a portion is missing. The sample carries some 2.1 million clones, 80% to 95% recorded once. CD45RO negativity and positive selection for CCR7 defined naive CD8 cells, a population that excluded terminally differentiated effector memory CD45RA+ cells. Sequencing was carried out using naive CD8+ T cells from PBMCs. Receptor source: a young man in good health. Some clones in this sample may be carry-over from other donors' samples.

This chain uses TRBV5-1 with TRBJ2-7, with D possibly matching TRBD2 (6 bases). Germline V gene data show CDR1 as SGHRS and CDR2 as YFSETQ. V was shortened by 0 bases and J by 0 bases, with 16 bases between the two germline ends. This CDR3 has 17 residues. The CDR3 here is CASSLEEASVRSYEQYF. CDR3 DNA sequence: TGCGCCAGCAGCTTGGAAGAGGCTAGCGTTCGCTCCTACGAGCAGTACTTC.

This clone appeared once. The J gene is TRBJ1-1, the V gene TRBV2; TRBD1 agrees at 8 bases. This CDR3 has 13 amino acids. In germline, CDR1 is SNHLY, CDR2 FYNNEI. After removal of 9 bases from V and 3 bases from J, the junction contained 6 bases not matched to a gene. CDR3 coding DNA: TGTGCCAGTTGGGACAGGCAATACACTGAAGCTTTCTTT. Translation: CASWDRQYTEAFF.

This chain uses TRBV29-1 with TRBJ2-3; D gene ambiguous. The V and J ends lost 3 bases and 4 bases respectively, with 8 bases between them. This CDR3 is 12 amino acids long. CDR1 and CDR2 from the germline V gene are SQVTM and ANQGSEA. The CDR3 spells CSVDEVADTQYF. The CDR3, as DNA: TGCAGCGTTGATGAGGTCGCAGATACGCAGTATTTT.

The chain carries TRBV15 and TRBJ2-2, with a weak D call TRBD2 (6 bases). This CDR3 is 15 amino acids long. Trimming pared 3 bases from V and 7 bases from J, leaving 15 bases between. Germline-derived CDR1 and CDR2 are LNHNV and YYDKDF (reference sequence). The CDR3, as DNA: TGTGCCACCAGCAGGATCGGGAATAGCGGCGGGGAGCTGTTTTTT. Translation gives CATSRIGNSGGELFF.

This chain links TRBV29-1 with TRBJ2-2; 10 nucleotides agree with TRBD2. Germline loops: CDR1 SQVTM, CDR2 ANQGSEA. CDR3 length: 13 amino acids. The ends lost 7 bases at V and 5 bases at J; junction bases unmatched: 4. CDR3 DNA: TGCAGCGCAAGGACTAGCGGAACCGGGGAGCTGTTTTTT. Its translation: CSARTSGTGELFF.

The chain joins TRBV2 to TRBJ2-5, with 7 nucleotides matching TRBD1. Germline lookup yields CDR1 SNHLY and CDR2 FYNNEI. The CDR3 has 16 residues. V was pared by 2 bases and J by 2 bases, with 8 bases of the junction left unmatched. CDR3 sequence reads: CASSETGEGWQETQYF. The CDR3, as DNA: TGTGCCAGCAGTGAAACAGGGGAAGGCTGGCAAGAGACCCAGTACTTC.

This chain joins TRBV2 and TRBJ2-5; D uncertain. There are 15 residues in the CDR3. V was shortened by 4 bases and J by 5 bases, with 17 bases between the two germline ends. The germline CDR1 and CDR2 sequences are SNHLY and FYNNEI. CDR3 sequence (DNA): TGTGCCAGCAGTGGGGTTGAGGACCGGCCGGAGACCCAGTACTTC. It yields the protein CASSGVEDRPETQYF.

The CDR3, as DNA: TGTGCCAGCAGTGACCGGCCCCAGCATTTT. This codes for CASSDRPQHF. This chain uses TRBV6-1 with TRBJ1-5, with unresolved D. Trimming stripped 3 bases from V and 9 bases from J, with 3 bases between. Germline CDR1 MNHNS, CDR2 SASEGT. The CDR3 has 10 residues.

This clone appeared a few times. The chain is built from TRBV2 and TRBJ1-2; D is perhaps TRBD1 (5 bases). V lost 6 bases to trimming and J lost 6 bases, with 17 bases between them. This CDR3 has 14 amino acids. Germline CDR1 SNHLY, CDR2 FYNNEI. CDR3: CASSSSIRGDGYTF. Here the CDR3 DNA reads TGTGCCAGCAGCTCCTCAATTAGGGGAGATGGCTACACCTTC.

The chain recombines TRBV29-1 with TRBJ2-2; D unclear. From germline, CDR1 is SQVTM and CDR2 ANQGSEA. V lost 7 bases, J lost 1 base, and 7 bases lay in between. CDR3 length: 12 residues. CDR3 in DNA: TGCAGCGCGCCTCGGAACACCGGGGAGCTGTTTTTT. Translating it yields CSAPRNTGELFF.

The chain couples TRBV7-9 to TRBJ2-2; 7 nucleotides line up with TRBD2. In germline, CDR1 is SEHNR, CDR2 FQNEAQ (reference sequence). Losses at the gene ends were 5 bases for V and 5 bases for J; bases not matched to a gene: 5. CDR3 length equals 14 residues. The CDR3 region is CASSAGVGTGELFF. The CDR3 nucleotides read TGTGCCAGCAGCGCGGGGGTAGGAACCGGGGAGCTGTTTTTT.